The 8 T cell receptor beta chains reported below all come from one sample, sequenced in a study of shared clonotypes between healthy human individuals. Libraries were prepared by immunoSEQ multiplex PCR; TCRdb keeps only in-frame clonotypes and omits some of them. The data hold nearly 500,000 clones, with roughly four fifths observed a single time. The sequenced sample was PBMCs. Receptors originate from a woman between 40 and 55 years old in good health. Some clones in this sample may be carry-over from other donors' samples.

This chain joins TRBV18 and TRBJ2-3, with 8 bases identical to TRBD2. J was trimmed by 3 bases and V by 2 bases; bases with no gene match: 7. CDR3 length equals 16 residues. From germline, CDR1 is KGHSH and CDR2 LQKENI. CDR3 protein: CASSPKGAGETDTQYF. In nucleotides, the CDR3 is TGTGCCAGCTCACCAAAGGGAGCGGGAGAAACAGATACGCAGTATTTT.

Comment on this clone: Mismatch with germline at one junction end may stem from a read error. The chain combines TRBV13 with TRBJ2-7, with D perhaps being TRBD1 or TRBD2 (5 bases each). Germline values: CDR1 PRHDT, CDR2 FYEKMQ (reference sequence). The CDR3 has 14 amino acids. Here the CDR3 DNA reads TGTGCCAGCAGAAAAAGGGACGGCTCCTACGAGCAGTCCTTC. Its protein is CASRKRDGSYEQSF.

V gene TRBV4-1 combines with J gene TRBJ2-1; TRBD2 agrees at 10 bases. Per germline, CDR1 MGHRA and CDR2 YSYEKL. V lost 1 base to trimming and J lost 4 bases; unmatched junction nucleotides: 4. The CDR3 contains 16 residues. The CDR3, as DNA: TGCGCCAGCAGCCAAGTTACTAGCGGGGCTTACAATGAGCAGTTCTTC. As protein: CASSQVTSGAYNEQFF.

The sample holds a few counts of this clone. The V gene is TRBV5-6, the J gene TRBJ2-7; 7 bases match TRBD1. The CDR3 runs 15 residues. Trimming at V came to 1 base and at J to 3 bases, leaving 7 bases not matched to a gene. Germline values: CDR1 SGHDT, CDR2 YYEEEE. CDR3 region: CASSLTGAIVYEQYF. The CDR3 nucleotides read TGTGCCAGCAGCTTGACAGGGGCGATCGTCTACGAGCAGTACTTC.

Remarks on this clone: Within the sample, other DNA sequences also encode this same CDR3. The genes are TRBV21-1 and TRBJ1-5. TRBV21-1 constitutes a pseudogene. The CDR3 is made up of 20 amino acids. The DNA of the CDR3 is TGTGCCAGCAGCAAATGGGGGGACCGGGGGGCGCGAGGGAGCAATCAGCCCCAGCATTTT. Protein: CASSKWGDRGARGSNQPQHF.

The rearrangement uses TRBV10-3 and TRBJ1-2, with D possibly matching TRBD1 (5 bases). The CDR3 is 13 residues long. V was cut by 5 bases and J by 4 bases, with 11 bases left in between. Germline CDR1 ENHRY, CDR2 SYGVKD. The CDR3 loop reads CAISLSGPYGYTF. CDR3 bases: TGTGCCATCAGTCTGTCGGGACCCTATGGCTACACCTTC.

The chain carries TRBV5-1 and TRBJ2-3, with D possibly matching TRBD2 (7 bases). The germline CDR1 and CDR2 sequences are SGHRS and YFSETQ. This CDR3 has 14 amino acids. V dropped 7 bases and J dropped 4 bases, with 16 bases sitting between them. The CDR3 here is CASRTPGGADTQYF. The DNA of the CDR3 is TGCGCCAGCCGCACCCCGGGGGGCGCAGATACGCAGTATTTT.

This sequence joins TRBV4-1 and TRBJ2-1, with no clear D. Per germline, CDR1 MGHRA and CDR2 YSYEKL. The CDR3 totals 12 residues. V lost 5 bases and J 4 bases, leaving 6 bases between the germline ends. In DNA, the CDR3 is TGCGCCAGCAGCGCCGCTTACAATGAGCAGTTCTTC. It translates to CASSAAYNEQFF.